Following are 25 T cell receptor beta chains from one sample sequenced in a study of CD8+CD57+ T cells in acquired aplastic anemia. Genomic DNA constituted the template upon which TCR beta VDJ and CDR3 profiling was performed. TCRdb reprocessed the reads via MiXCR and lists one record per CDR3 protein. The table records around 170,000 distinct CDR3 sequences, just under 65% of them present only once. Sequenced sample: sorted CD4+, CD8+, or CD8+CD57+ T cells (not recorded which) from PBMCs. The receptor source for this set is a human donor in good health.

This clonotype came up once. V usage is TRBV10-2 and J usage is TRBJ2-5, with D uncertain. Germline lookup yields CDR1 WSHSY and CDR2 SAAADI. The CDR3 has 12 amino acids. V was pared by 8 bases and J by 7 bases, with 14 bases between. CDR3 sequence (DNA): TGCGCCAGCTCGGACCCTTTTGGGACCCAGTACTTC. Translation: CASSDPFGTQYF.

At least ten counts were recorded for this clonotype. The gene calls are TRBV4-3 and TRBJ2-1; TRBD2 matches at 10 bases. The CDR3 runs 17 residues. V shed 2 bases and J 9 bases; nucleotides not matched to a gene: 13. Germline V gives CDR1 LGHNA, CDR2 YSLEER. CDR3 region: CASSQSLIALAGVEQFF. In DNA, the CDR3 is TGCGCCAGCAGCCAATCCCTAATTGCCCTAGCGGGAGTTGAGCAGTTCTTC.

The chain links TRBV4-3 to TRBJ1-2, with 7 bases fitting TRBD1. V was clipped by 6 bases and J by 6 bases; unmatched bases: 7. From germline, CDR1 is LGHNA and CDR2 YSLEER. There are 13 residues in the CDR3. The chain's CDR3 is CASRHRDSDGYTF. In DNA form, the CDR3 reads TGCGCCAGCAGACACCGGGACAGCGATGGCTACACCTTC.

J is TRBJ1-6 and V is TRBV15; no reliable D call. The germline gives CDR1 LNHNV, CDR2 YYDKDF (reference sequence). V was cut by 1 base and J by 8 bases, with 6 bases left in between. This CDR3 spans 13 amino acids. The CDR3 spells CATSRVLYSPLHF. In DNA form, the CDR3 reads TGTGCCACCAGCAGAGTTTTGTATTCACCCCTCCACTTT.

There are many counts of this clonotype. V usage is TRBV12-3 or TRBV12-4 and J usage is TRBJ1-1, with D maybe TRBD1 (5 bases). The CDR3 spans 15 residues. V shed 6 bases and J shed 8 bases, with 22 bases lying between them. Here the CDR3 DNA reads TGTGCCAGCAGCCTAGTCTGGGCAGGGCCAGGGGAAGCTTTCTTT. It translates to CASSLVWAGPGEAFF.

The V and J genes are TRBV25-1 and TRBJ2-5, with 11 bases identical to TRBD2. Germline V gene data show CDR1 as MGHDK and CDR2 as SYGVNS. The CDR3 length is 15 residues. The ends lost 6 bases at V and 4 bases at J; junction bases unmatched: 7. CDR3 nucleotide sequence: TGTGCCAGCAGCTTAACTAGCGGGAGTGGAGAGACCCAGTACTTC. Its translation is CASSLTSGSGETQYF.

The V call is TRBV19, the J call TRBJ1-1; possible D gene TRBD1, 6 bases. Germline CDR1 is LNHDA and CDR2 is SQIVND (reference sequence). CDR3 length equals 15 residues. Trimming removed 5 bases from V and 4 bases from J, with 17 bases in between. The CDR3 DNA is TGTGCCAGTAGTGGGACAAAAACTGGGGCCACTGAAGCTTTCTTT. It translates to CASSGTKTGATEAFF.

V usage is TRBV5-1 and J usage is TRBJ2-3; no clear D. Germline assignment: CDR1 SGHRS and CDR2 YFSETQ. V shed 3 bases and J shed 0 bases, with 8 bases lying between them. CDR3 length: 14 amino acids. The DNA for the CDR3 is TGCGCCAGCAGCTCGAAGACTAGCACAGATACGCAGTATTTT. This translates into CASSSKTSTDTQYF.

This clonotype was recorded at least ten times. V gene TRBV6-5 combines with J gene TRBJ2-1, with TRBD1 matching over 9 bases. Germline V gene data show CDR1 as MNHEY and CDR2 as SVGAGI. CDR3 length: 16 amino acids. V lost 2 bases and J lost 3; bases outside the gene matches: 5. CDR3 coding DNA: TGTGCCAGCAGTTACACGGGGACAGGGATCTACAATGAGCAGTTCTTC. Translated, it gives CASSYTGTGIYNEQFF.

This clonotype showed up many times. CDR3 region: CSARVTGLHNEQFF. The CDR3 DNA reads TGCAGTGCTAGAGTTACGGGACTGCACAATGAGCAGTTCTTC. This rearrangement joins TRBV20-1 to TRBJ2-1; weak D call: TRBD2 (6 bases). The CDR3 consists of 14 residues. The germline V gene encodes CDR1 DFQATT and CDR2 SNEGSKA (reference sequence). The V gene lost 1 base and the J gene lost 5 bases, with 12 bases spanning the gap.

This clonotype has more than one count but fewer than ten. This chain uses TRBV2 with TRBJ1-1; TRBD1 aligns across 7 bases. Germline-derived CDR1 and CDR2 are SNHLY and FYNNEI. The CDR3 has 13 amino acids. With V trimmed by 6 bases and J by 1 base, 2 bases remained unmatched. The CDR3 DNA follows: TGTGCCAGCAGGGACAGGAGGAACACTGAAGCTTTCTTT. This gives the protein CASRDRRNTEAFF.

The chain joins TRBV10-3 to TRBJ2-3, with D maybe TRBD1 (5 bases). Germline V gene lookup returns CDR1 ENHRY and CDR2 SYGVKD. Trimming took 1 base from V and 2 from J, leaving 16 bases between them. The CDR3 has 17 residues. CDR3: CAISEFAGSVDTDTQYF. The CDR3 DNA reads as TGTGCCATCAGTGAGTTTGCAGGGTCTGTGGACACAGATACGCAGTATTTT.

This sequence joins TRBV20-1 and TRBJ1-1, with TRBD1 matching over 7 bases. CDR3 length: 11 amino acids. V trimming: 3 bases; J trimming: 8 bases; junction bases outside the gene matches: 3. Germline loops: CDR1 DFQATT, CDR2 SNEGSKA (reference sequence). The CDR3 loop reads CSASPTGEAFF. The CDR3 coding sequence is TGCAGTGCTAGCCCGACAGGGGAAGCTTTCTTT.

The V gene is TRBV9, the J gene TRBJ1-1, with no clear D. Trimming shortened V by 0 bases and J by 0 bases, and 9 bases separated the two germline ends. The CDR3 runs to 15 residues. In germline, CDR1 is SGDLS, CDR2 YYNGEE. CDR3 amino acids: CASSVVTPMNTEAFF. CDR3 in DNA: TGTGCCAGCAGCGTAGTGACCCCCATGAACACTGAAGCTTTCTTT.

The chain links TRBV29-1 to TRBJ2-7; 9 bases fit TRBD1. The CDR3 spans 15 residues. CDR1 SQVTM and CDR2 ANQGSEA come from the germline V gene. Trimming at V came to 5 bases and at J to 3 bases, leaving 11 bases not matched to a gene. The CDR3 loop is CSVYGTGLSYYEQYF. CDR3 nucleotides: TGCAGCGTTTACGGGACAGGGCTATCTTACTACGAGCAGTACTTC.

This sequence joins TRBV6-5 and TRBJ2-3, with D hard to call. The CDR3 runs 15 residues. V lost 3 bases, J lost 0 bases, and 10 bases lay in between. Germline V lookup: CDR1 MNHEY, CDR2 SVGAGI. This chain's CDR3 is CASSYSSPSTDTQYF. For the CDR3, the DNA is TGTGCCAGCAGTTATTCGTCTCCTAGCACAGATACGCAGTATTTT.

This clonotype was seen many times. This chain joins TRBV29-1 and TRBJ2-5; TRBD2 matches at 7 bases. The length of the CDR3 is 14 residues. In germline, CDR1 is SQVTM, CDR2 ANQGSEA. With V trimmed by 4 bases and J by 3 bases, 8 bases remained unmatched. DNA for the CDR3: TGCAGCGTTGGACCTAGCGGAAGAGAAGAGACCCAGTACTTC. Protein: CSVGPSGREETQYF.

This clonotype was detected many times. CDR3 sequence: CASIVQPDTQYF. The CDR3 DNA sequence: TGTGCCAGCATCGTACAACCAGATACGCAGTATTTT. This chain connects TRBV2 to TRBJ2-3; D uncertain. CDR1 and CDR2 from the germline V gene are SNHLY and FYNNEI. V was trimmed by 7 bases and J by 4 bases, leaving 9 bases between them. This CDR3 contains 12 residues.

This clonotype came up a few times. This chain joins TRBV5-8 and TRBJ1-6; D perhaps matches TRBD1 (6 bases). This CDR3 region has 13 residues. V was pared by 3 bases and J by 7 bases, with 8 bases between. From germline, CDR1 is SGHTS and CDR2 YDEGEE. The CDR3 nucleotides read TGTGCCAGCAGCTCGGACAGAAATTCACCCCTCCACTTT. Encoded protein: CASSSDRNSPLHF.

Many counts were recorded for this clonotype. CDR3 region: CASSYFGFTEAFF. Written as DNA, the CDR3 is TGTGCCAGCAGTTACTTTGGGTTTACTGAAGCTTTCTTT. V and J are TRBV6-5 and TRBJ1-1, with D unclear. Trimming took off 1 base at V and 5 bases at J, with 8 bases between the two ends. This CDR3 has 13 amino acids. In germline, CDR1 is MNHEY, CDR2 SVGAGI.

The gene calls are TRBV4-1 and TRBJ2-3; 9 bases are a match to TRBD2. The CDR3 loop spans 15 amino acids. V lost 1 base to trimming and J lost 11 bases; unmatched junction nucleotides: 10. Per germline, CDR1 MGHRA and CDR2 YSYEKL. The CDR3 DNA reads TGCGCCAGCAGCCAAGTCCTAGCGGGGTACAATGAGCAGTATTTT. Protein: CASSQVLAGYNEQYF.

The rearrangement links TRBV2 to TRBJ2-1, with D possibly being TRBD2 (6 bases). The CDR3 sequence is 14 residues long. Per the germline V gene, CDR1 is SNHLY and CDR2 is FYNNEI. Trimming cost V 2 bases and J 10 bases, with 15 bases left between them. The CDR3 loop reads CASSEYLSGREQFF. The CDR3, as DNA: TGTGCCAGCAGTGAATACTTGAGTGGGAGGGAGCAGTTCTTC.

J is TRBJ1-6 and V is TRBV7-2, with TRBD1 matching over 11 bases. CDR1 is SGHTA and CDR2 is FQGNSA in the germline V gene. The CDR3 runs to 14 residues. After removal of 5 bases from V and 12 bases from J, the junction contained 6 bases not matched to a gene. CDR3 protein: CASSADRGREPLHF. The CDR3 region has the DNA TGTGCCAGCAGCGCGGACAGGGGGCGAGAACCCCTCCACTTT. Supplemented by reference TRBV7-2 and TRBJ1-6, the full variable domain reads GAGVSQSPSNKVTEKGKDVELRCDPISGHTALYWYRQSLGQGLEFLIYFQGNSAPDKSGLPSDRFSAERTGGSVSTLTIQRTQQEDSAVYLCASSADRGREPLHFGNGTRLTVT.

The table lists this clonotype with many counts. The gene calls are TRBV11-3 and TRBJ1-3, with D unclear. Trimming removed 1 base from V and 0 bases from J, with 10 bases in between. CDR1 and CDR2 (germline): SGHNT, YENEEA. The CDR3 has 16 amino acids. In DNA, the CDR3 is TGTGCCAGCAGCTTAGCCTCGCGGTTCTCTGGAAACACCATATATTTT. Protein product: CASSLASRFSGNTIYF.

This clonotype was seen a few times. A read error may be the cause here, since a much bigger clone is one base away. The chain employs TRBV6-4 and TRBJ1-1; the D is unclear. The V gene's germline CDR1 is MRHNA and CDR2 SNTAGT. Between the trimmed V and J ends, which lost 2 bases and 3 bases, there was a span of 7 bases. The CDR3 runs 13 residues. Here the CDR3 DNA reads TGTGCCAGCAGTGACGGAGAAGACACTGAAGCTTTCTTT. This gives the protein CASSDGEDTEAFF.